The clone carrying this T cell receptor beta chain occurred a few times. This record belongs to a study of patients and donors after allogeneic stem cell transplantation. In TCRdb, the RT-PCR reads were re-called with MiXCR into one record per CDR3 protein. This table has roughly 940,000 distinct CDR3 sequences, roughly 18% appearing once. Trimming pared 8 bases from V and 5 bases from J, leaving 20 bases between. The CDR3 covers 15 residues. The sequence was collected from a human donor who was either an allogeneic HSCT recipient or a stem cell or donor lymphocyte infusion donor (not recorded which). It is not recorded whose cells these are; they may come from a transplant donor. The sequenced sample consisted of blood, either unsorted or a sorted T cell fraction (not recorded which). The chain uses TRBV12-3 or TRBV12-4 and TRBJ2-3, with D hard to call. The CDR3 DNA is TGTGCCAGCGGTCCCGGGCCCCCCCAAGGAGATACGCAGTATTTT. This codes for CASGPGPPQGDTQYF.